The 27 T cell receptor beta chains listed next were all sequenced from one sample in a study of T-cell reconstitution after alpha-beta-depleted transplantation in children. For TCRbeta, the library was prepared with unique molecular identifiers. TCRdb independently ran MiXCR on the PCR reads; one entry per CDR3 protein. The sample has some 600,000 distinct CDR3 sequences, approximately 17% seen once. Sequences were derived from PBMCs from the stem cell graft donor, sampled from the stem cell graft. The receptors shown here come from a human donor who donated a stem cell graft to a child with acute myeloid leukemia.

This clonotype was detected only a few times. The chain uses TRBV27 and TRBJ1-4, with no clear D. The CDR3 runs 13 residues. CDR1 is MNHEY, CDR2 SMNVEV, per germline (reference sequence). The V end lost 4 bases, the J end lost 8 bases, and 11 bases lay between the germline ends. In DNA, the CDR3 is TGTGCCAGCAGTTCATGGAGTTTGGAAAAACTGTTTTTT. It encodes CASSSWSLEKLFF.

V and J are TRBV7-2 and TRBJ1-2; D not certain. Germline assignment: CDR1 SGHTA and CDR2 FQGNSA. The CDR3 sequence is 10 residues long. V gave up 4 bases and J gave up 10 bases, with 7 bases separating them. The chain's CDR3 is CASSSSFYTF. As DNA, the CDR3 is TGTGCCAGCAGCTCCTCATTCTACACCTTC.

The table lists this clonotype with a few counts. The rearrangement joins TRBV4-3 to TRBJ2-3; 7 bases are shared with TRBD2. Germline V gives CDR1 LGHNA, CDR2 YSLEER. V lost 0 bases, J lost 1 base, and 4 bases stayed unmatched. The CDR3 runs to 16 residues. CDR3 in DNA: TGCGCCAGCAGCCAAGATTGGGGAGGGGGCACAGATACGCAGTATTTT. Its protein product is CASSQDWGGGTDTQYF.

The V gene is TRBV7-2, the J gene TRBJ2-7; maybe TRBD2 (5 bases). Germline lookup yields CDR1 SGHTA and CDR2 FQGNSA. The CDR3 has 15 amino acids. V was clipped by 3 bases and J by 0 bases, with 12 bases between them. CDR3 amino acids: CASSFTRVSSYEQYF. As DNA, the CDR3 is TGTGCCAGCAGCTTCACGAGGGTAAGCTCCTACGAGCAGTACTTC. Based on the CDR3 plus reference TRBV7-2 and TRBJ2-7, the full variable domain is GAGVSQSPSNKVTEKGKDVELRCDPISGHTALYWYRQSLGQGLEFLIYFQGNSAPDKSGLPSDRFSAERTGGSVSTLTIQRTQQEDSAVYLCASSFTRVSSYEQYFGPGTRLTVT.

This clonotype was picked up many times. This rearrangement joins TRBV20-1 to TRBJ2-3, with D possibly being TRBD1 (5 bases). The CDR3 spans 15 residues. V was trimmed by 5 bases and J by 0 bases, leaving 15 bases between them. In germline, CDR1 is DFQATT, CDR2 SNEGSKA (reference sequence). CDR3 in amino acids: CSAQGQITSTDTQYF. In nucleotides, the CDR3 is TGCAGTGCTCAAGGACAAATTACTAGCACAGATACGCAGTATTTT.

The rearrangement uses TRBV9 and TRBJ2-7, with 8 bases aligning to TRBD1. The CDR3 runs to 18 residues. The germline V gene encodes CDR1 SGDLS and CDR2 YYNGEE. The V segment lost 0 bases and the J segment 3 bases; nucleotides outside the gene matches: 14. CDR3 DNA sequence: TGTGCCAGCAGCGTAGACAGGGGGGTGGACACCCGGAACTACGAGCAGTACTTC. This codes for CASSVDRGVDTRNYEQYF.

This sequence joins TRBV7-2 and TRBJ1-3; no firm D call. CDR1 SGHTA and CDR2 FQGNSA come from the germline V gene. The CDR3 has 13 residues. Between the trimmed V and J ends, which lost 5 bases and 4 bases, there was a span of 9 bases. In DNA form, the CDR3 reads TGTGCCAGCAGCCAAGGAATGGGAAACACCATATATTTT. This codes for CASSQGMGNTIYF.

This clonotype was found many times. This chain's CDR3 is CASSQGDRGTTYEQYF. The CDR3 coding sequence is TGCGCCAGCAGCCAAGGGGACAGGGGAACTACCTACGAGCAGTACTTC. V usage is TRBV4-3 and J usage is TRBJ2-7; 10 nucleotides agree with TRBD1. Losses at the gene ends were 1 base for V and 2 bases for J; bases not matched to a gene: 5. The CDR3 sequence is 16 residues long. From germline, CDR1 is LGHNA and CDR2 YSLEER.

This clonotype appeared a few times. The chain couples TRBV2 to TRBJ1-5; 8 bases are a match to TRBD1. Trimming removed 8 bases from V and 3 bases from J; junction bases left unmatched: 6. Germline V gene data show CDR1 as SNHLY and CDR2 as FYNNEI. The CDR3 consists of 14 residues. CDR3 in amino acids: CASAATGANQPQHF. Written as DNA, the CDR3 is TGTGCCAGCGCAGCGACAGGGGCCAATCAGCCCCAGCATTTT.

Many counts were recorded for this clonotype. The chain's CDR3 is CSARVPTSGTDTQYF. The CDR3 bases are TGCAGTGCTAGAGTACCTACTAGCGGGACAGATACGCAGTATTTT. J is TRBJ2-3 and V is TRBV20-1; 9 positions match TRBD2. The CDR3 loop spans 15 amino acids. Germline CDR1 is DFQATT and CDR2 is SNEGSKA (reference sequence). V shed 1 base and J 3 bases; nucleotides not matched to a gene: 5.

This clonotype turned up a few times. The rearrangement links TRBV11-2 to TRBJ2-3; TRBD2 matches at 7 bases. The germline CDR1 and CDR2 sequences are SGHAT and FQNNGV. The CDR3 extends over 18 amino acids. Trimming cost V 11 bases and J 2 bases; bases outside gene matches: 22. The DNA of the CDR3 is TGTGCCGCGGTGGGGCTAGCGGAGGGTCGAGATTACACAGATACGCAGTATTTT. Its protein is CAAVGLAEGRDYTDTQYF.

The table lists this clonotype with many counts. The J gene is TRBJ1-5, the V gene TRBV12-3 or TRBV12-4; tentative D call: TRBD1 (6 bases). Trimming took off 6 bases at V and 5 bases at J, with 11 bases between the two ends. The CDR3 runs to 13 residues. Here the CDR3 reads CASRIQGDQPQHF. The CDR3 bases are TGTGCCAGCAGGATACAGGGAGATCAGCCCCAGCATTTT.

This clonotype was recorded at least ten times. The V gene is TRBV7-2, the J gene TRBJ1-1; TRBD1 matches 11 bases. The V and J ends lost 5 bases and 9 bases, in that order; junction bases with no gene match: 5. From germline, CDR1 is SGHTA and CDR2 FQGNSA. This CDR3 comprises 13 residues. The CDR3 loop reads CASSNRDRGKAFF. The CDR3 nucleotides are TGTGCCAGCAGCAACCGGGACAGGGGGAAAGCTTTCTTT.

In its sample, this clonotype was seen many times. The chain is built from TRBV5-5 and TRBJ1-5; TRBD1 might be the D (5 bases). The CDR3 spans 14 residues. With 3 bases removed from V and 3 bases from J, the gap between germline ends came to 10 bases. Germline CDR1 and CDR2: SGHKS and YYEKEE (reference sequence). DNA for the CDR3: TGTGCCAGCAGCTCTACGGGACTCAATCAGCCCCAGCATTTT. It is translated as CASSSTGLNQPQHF.

Only a few counts were recorded for this clonotype. J is TRBJ1-4 and V is TRBV12-3 or TRBV12-4; no clear D. The CDR3 is 13 amino acids. V shed 8 bases and J shed 6 bases, with 13 bases lying between them. The CDR3 loop reads CASAGAWDEKLFF. CDR3 sequence (DNA): TGTGCCAGCGCCGGAGCATGGGATGAAAAACTGTTTTTT.

This sequence joins TRBV27 and TRBJ1-1; TRBD1 matches at 7 bases. This CDR3 has 16 residues. CDR1 MNHEY and CDR2 SMNVEV come from the germline V gene (reference sequence). Trimming at V came to 2 bases and at J to 2 bases, leaving 8 bases not matched to a gene. CDR3 in amino acids: CASSLRPGGPNTEAFF. The CDR3 nucleotides are TGTGCCAGCAGTTTAAGGCCAGGGGGTCCAAACACTGAAGCTTTCTTT.

Comments on this clonotype: A much larger clone is a single base away; this may be a read error. This sequence joins TRBV7-7 and TRBJ2-1; D gene unclear. Germline V lookup: CDR1 SSHAT, CDR2 FNYEAQ (reference sequence). CDR3 length: 14 residues. The CDR3, as DNA: TGTGCCAGCAGCGAAATAAGCTCCTACAATGAGCATTTCTTC. As protein: CASSEISSYNEHFF.

The gene calls are TRBV6-1 and TRBJ2-1; TRBD2 matches 9 bases. From germline, CDR1 is MNHNS and CDR2 SASEGT. The CDR3 is made up of 17 amino acids. The V gene end was trimmed by 7 bases and the J gene end by 5 bases; junction bases not matched to a gene: 15. CDR3 sequence: CASTQGGGGAFDNEQFF. The CDR3 nucleotides are TGTGCCAGCACCCAAGGAGGCGGGGGGGCCTTTGACAATGAGCAGTTCTTC.

This clonotype was counted many times. The chain carries TRBV6-5 and TRBJ1-2; 9 bases are shared with TRBD1. The length of the CDR3 is 13 residues. From germline, CDR1 is MNHEY and CDR2 SVGAGI. V shed 6 bases, J shed 7 bases, and the junction held 6 bases outside the gene matches. The CDR3: CASRLDRGTGYTF. CDR3 nucleotides: TGTGCCAGCAGGTTAGACAGGGGGACTGGCTACACCTTC.

This clonotype has a handful of counts. The chain couples TRBV20-1 to TRBJ2-5; the D gene is possibly TRBD2 (5 bases). V lost 0 bases to trimming and J lost 5 bases, with 16 bases between them. CDR1 is DFQATT and CDR2 is SNEGSKA in the germline V gene (reference sequence). The CDR3 has 15 amino acids. CDR3 DNA sequence: TGCAGTGCTAGAGATAGAGGGCTCAGTGGGGAGACCCAGTACTTC. Translating it yields CSARDRGLSGETQYF.

This clonotype was seen only a few times. The V and J genes are TRBV12-3 or TRBV12-4 and TRBJ2-1; 8 bases match TRBD2. The CDR3 loop spans 14 amino acids. V dropped 1 base and J dropped 9; count of bases not matched to a gene: 5. The CDR3 nucleotides read TGTGCCAGCAGTTTAGGAGCGGGGGCCACTGAGCAGTTCTTC. It yields the protein CASSLGAGATEQFF.

Many counts were recorded for this clonotype. Here the CDR3 DNA reads TGCAGCGTGGGGACTAGCGCTAACATCTTCCAAGAGACCCAGTACTTC. Encoded protein: CSVGTSANIFQETQYF. The V gene is TRBV29-1, the J gene TRBJ2-5, with TRBD2 matching over 10 bases. Germline V gene data show CDR1 as SQVTM and CDR2 as ANQGSEA. CDR3 size: 16 residues. With V trimmed by 6 bases and J by 1 base, 11 bases remained unmatched.

This clonotype was detected only a few times. The DNA for the CDR3 is TGTGCCAGCAGCTTAGAGGTGGTTGAGCAGTTCTTC. As protein: CASSLEVVEQFF. The genes are TRBV7-9 and TRBJ2-1; no clear D gene. V lost 1 base to trimming and J lost 9 bases, with 7 bases between them. Germline CDR1 is SEHNR and CDR2 is FQNEAQ (reference sequence). The CDR3 is 12 amino acids.

This clonotype appeared a few times. The chain couples TRBV5-1 to TRBJ2-1, with D tentatively TRBD2 (6 bases). CDR1 SGHRS and CDR2 YFSETQ come from the germline V gene. This CDR3 has 15 residues. Between the trimmed V and J ends, which lost 0 bases and 1 base, there was a span of 8 bases. DNA of the CDR3: TGCGCCAGCAGCTTGGAAGGACTATCCTACAATGAGCAGTTCTTC. Translated: CASSLEGLSYNEQFF.

This clonotype was seen ten or more times. The V gene is TRBV7-3, the J gene TRBJ1-2; D possibly corresponds to TRBD1 (5 bases). The CDR3 has 14 amino acids. Per germline, CDR1 SGHTA and CDR2 FQGTGA. Trimming pared 5 bases from V and 2 bases from J, leaving 12 bases between. CDR3 sequence (DNA): TGTGCCAGCAGCATGGGACCCACCAACTATGGCTACACCTTC. Amino acid sequence: CASSMGPTNYGYTF.

In this sample, this clonotype turned up a few times. This CDR3 is CASGVAGSMNTEAFF. CDR3 coding DNA: TGTGCCAGCGGGGTTGCAGGGTCCATGAACACTGAAGCTTTCTTT. The chain joins TRBV5-4 to TRBJ1-1; D possibly corresponds to TRBD1 (5 bases). CDR3 size: 15 residues. The germline CDR1 and CDR2 sequences are SGHNT and YYREEE (reference sequence). V gave up 7 bases and J gave up 0 bases, with 16 bases separating them.

The J gene is TRBJ1-1, the V gene TRBV12-3 or TRBV12-4, with D tentatively TRBD1 (5 bases). V was trimmed by 7 bases and J by 1 base, leaving 16 bases between them. This CDR3 comprises 15 residues. Here the CDR3 reads CASTFRGTTNTEAFF. CDR3 in DNA: TGTGCCAGCACTTTTCGCGGGACGACGAACACTGAAGCTTTCTTT.